Listed below are T cell receptor beta chains from one sample, sequenced in a study of identical twins. One entry per CDR3 protein results from TCRdb running MiXCR on the 5' RACE reads. This table holds roughly 1,500,000 distinct CDR3 sequences, around a third found once. Material: cord blood. All receptors come from a newborn girl in good health. Each CDR3 is given with its conserved first and last residue. A D gene is named only where the DNA matches it firmly. Rows may omit the clone size; those that give it use once, few, many or a size class.

d_gene	j_gene	v_gene	abundance	CDR3aa	CDR3nt
.	TRBJ2-3	TRBV7-9	.	CASSPDSPTDTQYF	TGTGCCAGCAGCCCAGACAGCCCCACAGATACGCAGTATTTT
TRBD2	TRBJ2-3	TRBV29-1	many	CSVPLAGAISTDTQYF	TGCAGCGTCCCTCTAGCGGGGGCTATTAGCACAGATACGCAGTATTTT
.	TRBJ2-7	TRBV5-1	few	CASSPWGSRDYEQYF	TGCGCCAGCAGCCCCTGGGGTTCCAGGGACTACGAGCAGTACTTC
TRBD2	TRBJ2-1	TRBV3-1	.	CASSHGASGAVTHNEQFF	TGTGCCAGCAGCCATGGGGCTAGCGGGGCGGTTACACACAATGAGCAGTTCTTC
TRBD1	TRBJ2-3	TRBV4-1	.	CASSQGQGDTQYF	TGCGCCAGCAGCCAAGGACAGGGGGATACGCAGTATTTT
.	TRBJ1-4	TRBV6-5	.	CASRQKGSEKLFF	TGTGCCAGCAGACAAAAGGGTAGTGAAAAACTGTTTTTT
.	TRBJ2-3	TRBV10-3	few	CAISDRGTGTDTQYF	TGTGCCATCAGTGACAGGGGGACTGGCACAGATACGCAGTATTTT
.	TRBJ2-1	TRBV27	few	CASSFLYQDNEQFF	TGTGCCAGCAGTTTTTTGTACCAAGACAATGAGCAGTTCTTC
.	TRBJ2-1	TRBV3-1	.	CASSHWLASLNEQFF	TGTGCCAGCAGCCATTGGCTCGCCAGTCTCAATGAGCAGTTCTTC
.	TRBJ2-7	TRBV5-5	.	CASSLGVVNEQYF	TGTGCCAGCAGCTTGGGGGTGGTAAATGAGCAGTACTTC
.	TRBJ2-7	TRBV20-1	few	CSARTVIPTQVNEQYF	TGCAGTGCTAGGACAGTAATACCAACCCAGGTCAACGAGCAGTACTTC
.	TRBJ2-7	TRBV4-2	many	CASSQDKGSYEQYF	TGTGCCAGCAGCCAAGATAAGGGTTCCTACGAGCAGTACTTC
.	TRBJ1-1	TRBV5-1	few	CASSFTHTRNTEAFF	TGCGCCAGCAGCTTTACCCATACTAGGAACACTGAAGCTTTCTTT
.	TRBJ2-7	TRBV29-1	.	CSVHLVGFEQYF	TGCAGCGTTCACCTAGTGGGGTTCGAGCAGTACTTC
.	TRBJ1-1	TRBV7-2	.	CASSLGGDLGAFF	TGTGCCAGCAGCTTAGGGGGAGACCTGGGAGCTTTCTTT
TRBD2	TRBJ2-7	TRBV20-1	.	CSARGTRTYYEQYF	TGCAGTGCTAGGGGGACTAGAACCTACTACGAGCAGTACTTC
TRBD2	TRBJ2-1	TRBV14	few	CASSPFLGRGVTEGSYNEQFF	TGTGCCAGCAGCCCCTTCCTCGGTCGGGGGGTTACGGAAGGCTCCTACAATGAGCAGTTCTTC
.	TRBJ2-7	TRBV20-1	many	CSARDSWGSEYEQYF	TGCAGTGCTAGAGATTCATGGGGGAGTGAGTATGAGCAGTACTTC
TRBD2	TRBJ2-2	TRBV3-1	.	CASSQGRETGELFF	TGTGCCAGCAGCCAGGGGCGGGAGACAGGGGAGCTGTTTTTT
TRBD2	TRBJ2-1	TRBV14	many	CASSLSLAGGPYNEQFF	TGTGCCAGCAGCTTATCACTAGCGGGAGGCCCCTACAATGAGCAGTTCTTC
.	TRBJ2-3	TRBV28	few	CASSTPGTTDTQYF	TGTGCCAGCAGCACTCCTGGGACCACAGATACGCAGTATTTT
.	TRBJ1-6	TRBV2	.	CAARTSSYNSPLHF	TGTGCCGCAAGGACTAGCTCCTATAATTCACCCCTCCACTTT
.	TRBJ1-2	TRBV20-1	few	CSARDWGQGMWGYGYTF	TGCAGTGCTAGAGATTGGGGTCAGGGCATGTGGGGCTATGGCTACACCTTC
.	TRBJ2-7	TRBV20-1	few	CSARDGSTGLGEQYF	TGCAGTGCTAGAGATGGGTCGACGGGATTGGGCGAGCAGTACTTC
.	TRBJ2-1	TRBV29-1	many	CSVEGSRASYNEQFF	TGCAGCGTTGAAGGGAGCAGGGCCTCCTACAATGAGCAGTTCTTC
TRBD2	TRBJ2-1	TRBV30	few	CAWRKTGTSANEQFF	TGTGCCTGGAGGAAGACCGGGACTAGCGCCAATGAGCAGTTCTTC
.	TRBJ1-2	TRBV25-1	.	CASSEYADRTYGYTF	TGTGCCAGCAGTGAATATGCAGACAGGACCTATGGCTACACCTTC
TRBD2	TRBJ2-3	TRBV5-1	.	CASSWGLAGLVADTQYF	TGCGCCAGCAGCTGGGGGCTAGCGGGACTGGTAGCAGATACGCAGTATTTT
.	TRBJ1-5	TRBV6-6	once	CASSPGIISNQPQHF	TGTGCCAGCAGCCCGGGAATTATTAGCAATCAGCCCCAGCATTTT
.	TRBJ2-3	TRBV25-1	few	CASSGGSVGISDTQYF	TGTGCCAGCAGTGGGGGATCGGTGGGGATCTCAGATACGCAGTATTTT
TRBD1	TRBJ2-1	TRBV4-1	few	CASSQVRTGVTYNEQFF	TGCGCCAGCAGCCAAGTACGGACAGGGGTCACTTACAATGAGCAGTTCTTC
.	TRBJ2-5	TRBV20-1	.	CSARAADYIETQYF	TGCAGTGCTAGAGCCGCGGACTACATAGAGACCCAGTACTTC
TRBD1	TRBJ1-1	TRBV20-1	.	CSAGTAMNTEAFF	TGCAGTGCTGGGACAGCTATGAACACTGAAGCTTTCTTT
.	TRBJ1-2	TRBV18	few	CASSPPWGSGYTF	TGTGCCAGCTCACCACCGTGGGGGTCTGGCTACACCTTC
TRBD2	TRBJ2-1	TRBV29-1	many	CSVQTSGILNEQFF	TGCAGCGTTCAGACTAGCGGGATTCTAAATGAGCAGTTCTTC
.	TRBJ2-7	TRBV29-1	.	CSVRASTRSYEQYF	TGCAGCGTTAGGGCGAGTACCCGGTCCTACGAGCAGTACTTC
TRBD1	TRBJ1-4	TRBV7-9	.	CASSPRTGQGNAEKLFF	TGTGCCAGCAGCCCCCGGACAGGGCAAGGGAATGCTGAAAAACTGTTTTTT
.	TRBJ2-7	TRBV14	.	CAGSQVNIQYEQYF	TGTGCCGGCAGCCAAGTGAACATCCAATACGAGCAGTACTTC
.	TRBJ2-1	TRBV20-1	.	CSAPSLARFGREQFF	TGCAGTGCCCCATCCCTGGCTAGATTCGGCCGGGAGCAGTTCTTC
TRBD1	TRBJ1-4	TRBV7-9	.	CASSSQGVNEKLFF	TGTGCCAGCAGCTCTCAGGGGGTTAATGAAAAACTGTTTTTT
.	TRBJ1-2	TRBV5-1	few	CASSLEAGPNYGYTF	TGCGCCAGCAGCTTGGAGGCAGGCCCTAACTATGGCTACACCTTC